One T cell receptor beta chain is described in this entry. The data derive from a study of blood T cells in healthy people across ages. A sample-barcoded 5' primer and a J-beta primer mix were used in a second PCR of roughly 7 to 11 cycles. TCRdb re-derived calls from the 5' RACE reads in MiXCR, one entry per CDR3 protein. The sample has some 900,000 distinct CDR3 sequences; about 44% are singletons. This CDR3 spans 15 amino acids. The ends were cut back, 1 base at V and 0 bases at J, with 9 bases in the middle. The receptor was derived from a man younger than 40 in good health. The rearrangement uses TRBV12-3 or TRBV12-4 and TRBJ1-1; D ambiguous. The sequencing sample was made of blood. The CDR3 bases are TGTGCCAGCAGTTTAGGCAGCTTGATGAACACTGAAGCTTTCTTT. Translated: CASSLGSLMNTEAFF.